Listed below are T cell receptor beta chains from one sample, sequenced in a study of CD8 T cells in Susac syndrome. TCRdb used MiXCR to reprocess the immunoSEQ multiplex PCR reads, holding one entry per CDR3 protein. The table lists 250,000 to 300,000 distinct CDR3 sequences, approximately 85% of them singletons. The sample taken for sequencing was CD8+ T cells from PBMCs. Receptors originate from a human donor with multiple sclerosis. Each CDR3 is given without its conserved first and last residue. Each record gives: J gene, V gene, CDR3 protein.

TRBJ2-2,TRBV5-4,ASSLDPSGTATGELF
TRBJ2-3,TRBV29-1,SVWTGRVPDTQY
TRBJ2-7,TRBV5-1,ASSLVSGSVDEQY
TRBJ2-7,TRBV20-1,SARGQMFGEQY
TRBJ2-1,TRBV5-1,ASSLETSNEQF
TRBJ1-2,TRBV7-2,ASSLDWELNYGYT
TRBJ2-7,TRBV3-1,ASSIRDLSYEQY
TRBJ1-5,TRBV28,ASSSTSQGSVNQPQH
TRBJ2-2,TRBV28,ASSHDSTGELF
TRBJ1-5,TRBV27,ASSLGAGGSNQPQH
TRBJ2-7,TRBV14,ASSQATGSYEQY
TRBJ2-7,TRBV5-4,ASSLRSGDEQY
TRBJ2-7,TRBV20-1,SVRGFGATTYEQY
TRBJ2-3,TRBV27,ASSAGPFGDTQY
TRBJ2-7,TRBV27,ASSVGQGSDEQY
TRBJ1-6,TRBV11-2,ASSLKQESNSPLH
TRBJ2-7,TRBV12-3/TRBV12-4,ASSLRSLAGGPPSYEQY
TRBJ2-2,TRBV29-1,SADRENTGELF
TRBJ2-1,TRBV21-1,ASRSHLDDSASNHNEQF
TRBJ1-5,TRBV2,ASSEAGREKPQH
TRBJ1-3,TRBV24-1,ATSDPGQANTIY
TRBJ2-1,TRBV29-1,SALDSGLLNEQF
TRBJ2-3,TRBV28,ASNILSTDTQY
TRBJ2-1,TRBV6-1,ASSGPFTSSYNEQF
TRBJ2-1,TRBV29-1,SVEDSRQGKF
TRBJ2-7,TRBV11-2,ASSLISGIEGQY
TRBJ1-1,TRBV12-3/TRBV12-4,ASSLVNFEAF
TRBJ2-1,TRBV9,ASSVVGSGLSSYNEQF
TRBJ2-7,TRBV5-4,ASSLTGSFYEQY
TRBJ2-7,TRBV6-5,ASSYFFPGTDASYEQY
TRBJ2-1,TRBV28,ASSLSLAGLDEQF
TRBJ2-2,TRBV27,ASSPRTMGDSNTGELF
TRBJ1-2,TRBV7-6,ASSLEAGGQYGYT
TRBJ1-6,TRBV4-2,ASSQVKGGTGNSPLH
TRBJ2-7,TRBV30,AWSVNRGNEQY
TRBJ1-1,TRBV7-9,ASSLDRLGVRNSNTEAF
TRBJ2-7,TRBV20-1,SARGLAVLYEQY
TRBJ2-3,TRBV7-9,ASSPMTSGTHYTQY
TRBJ2-7,TRBV12-3/TRBV12-4,ASSLSSGSSYEQY
TRBJ1-5,TRBV4-3,ASSQERLGVQPQH
TRBJ1-3,TRBV25-1,ASDLDGNTIY
TRBJ1-1,TRBV11-2,ASSFGLGDTEAF
TRBJ2-7,TRBV7-2,ASSLAPGSYEQY
TRBJ2-2,TRBV6-5,ASSYGGAPPNTGELF
TRBJ2-1,TRBV4-3,ASSQDLSGGGEQF
TRBJ2-7,TRBV30,AWTHHRASEFYEQY
TRBJ2-1,TRBV11-1,ASSVGGGLTLYISYNEQF
TRBJ1-2,TRBV27,ASCALLEGASCGYT
TRBJ2-7,TRBV2,ASSERQRTYEQY
TRBJ2-1,TRBV14,ASSQDGGELRYEQF
TRBJ1-1,TRBV7-3,ASSLYQGLQVEAF
TRBJ1-5,TRBV4-3,ASSQASRGNQPQH
TRBJ1-2,TRBV9,ASSVSGRYYGYT
TRBJ2-2,TRBV4-3,ASSPLAASGRGGELF
TRBJ1-4,TRBV28,ENRNEKLF
TRBJ1-1,TRBV5-4,ASSRTGLNTEAF
TRBJ1-6,TRBV9,ASSVAEGSPLH
TRBJ2-1,TRBV12-3/TRBV12-4,ASSPQGYEQF
TRBJ2-1,TRBV19,ASERTSGSRSYNEQF